These 23 T cell receptor beta chains were sequenced from one sample in a study of CD8+ T cells in alopecia areata (dated by TCRdb to between 2018 and 2020). Libraries were built with the immunoSEQ multiplex PCR assay. To provide template for TCR sequencing, every sample had RNA extracted and reverse transcribed into cDNA. TCRdb took this table from immuneACCESS and kept in-frame rearrangements with V and J called. Such tables lack part of the clones; where checked against another copy, unresolved V genes explain under half of the gap, and the rest is unexplained. The sample table contains 180,000 or so clones; only one count was recorded for around half of them. The top ten clones comprise 11% of the sample. Interpreted using the paper, the time point label stands for: about 5 months on oral tofacitinib. This specimen's treatment or condition label, per the study, means: oral pan-JAK inhibitor, 5-10 mg twice daily.

The source was CD8+ T cells sorted from blood, collected at week 24, from a patient treated with tofacitinib. These receptors were collected from a human donor with alopecia areata.

This chain joins TRBV7-8 and TRBJ2-1, with D hard to call. Germline V gene lookup returns CDR1 SGHVS and CDR2 FQNEAQ. The CDR3 has 14 amino acids. With 1 base removed from V and 7 bases from J, the gap between germline ends came to 11 bases. The CDR3 protein is CASSLEGVGNEQFF. The CDR3 coding sequence is TGTGCCAGCAGCTTAGAGGGCGTGGGTAATGAGCAGTTCTTC.

The CDR3 DNA is TGCGCCAGCAGCCTACGACAGGAGAACACTGAAGCTTTCTTT. Residues: CASSLRQENTEAFF. The chain joins TRBV5-1 to TRBJ1-1; perhaps TRBD1 as D (6 bases). CDR3 size: 14 residues. V lost 4 bases, J lost 1 base, and 11 bases lay in between. From germline, CDR1 is SGHRS and CDR2 YFSETQ. Drawing the rest from reference TRBV5-1 and TRBJ1-1, the complete variable domain is KAGVTQTPRYLIKTRGQQVTLSCSPISGHRSVSWYQQTPGQGLQFLFEYFSETQRNKGNFPGRFSGRQFSNSRSEMNVSTLELGDSALYLCASSLRQENTEAFFGQGTRLTVV.

CDR3 bases: TGTGCCAGCAGCTTAAGACAGGGGGTGGCCGAGCAGTACTTC. Protein sequence: CASSLRQGVAEQYF. The rearrangement uses TRBV7-9 and TRBJ2-7, with 9 positions matching TRBD1. There are 14 residues in the CDR3. The ends lost 2 bases at V and 6 bases at J; junction bases unmatched: 5. Germline CDR1 reads SEHNR; CDR2 reads FQNEAQ (reference sequence).

The sample holds one count of this clone. V gene TRBV11-2 combines with J gene TRBJ1-2; D not certain. V dropped 4 bases and J dropped 6 bases, with 6 bases sitting between them. The CDR3 runs to 11 residues. Looked up from germline, CDR1 is SGHAT and CDR2 is FQNNGV. CDR3 loop: CASSYGDGYTF. The CDR3 DNA sequence: TGTGCCAGCAGCTATGGGGATGGCTACACCTTC. Full variable domain (missing parts from reference TRBV11-2 and TRBJ1-2): EAGVAQSPRYKIIEKRQSVAFWCNPISGHATLYWYQQILGQGPKLLIQFQNNGVVDDSQLPKDRFSAERLKGVDSTLKIQPAKLEDSAVYLCASSYGDGYTFGSGTRLTVV.

The chain combines TRBV15 with TRBJ1-5; no firm D call. The CDR3 loop spans 14 amino acids. Trimming removed 2 bases from V and 7 bases from J, with 12 bases in between. The germline V gene encodes CDR1 LNHNV and CDR2 YYDKDF (reference sequence). The CDR3 DNA sequence: TGTGCCACCAGCAGAAAAGGACTGGGGCAGCCCCAGCATTTT. Translation: CATSRKGLGQPQHF.

V is TRBV29-1 and J is TRBJ1-2; D ambiguous. V gave up 3 bases and J gave up 2 bases, with 10 bases separating them. The CDR3 sequence is 13 residues long. Germline CDR1 SQVTM, CDR2 ANQGSEA. CDR3 DNA sequence: TGCAGCGTTGACGAGGGCCGGAACTATGGCTACACCTTC. Amino acids: CSVDEGRNYGYTF.

The rearrangement joins TRBV30 to TRBJ2-3; D unclear. The CDR3 is 13 residues long. V shed 2 bases and J shed 2 bases, with 8 bases lying between them. Germline V CDR1 and CDR2: GTSNPN, SVGIG (reference sequence). The CDR3 spells CAWSLVDTDTQYF. CDR3 in DNA: TGTGCCTGGAGTCTGGTAGACACAGATACGCAGTATTTT.

This clone was detected only a few times. This chain connects TRBV5-1 to TRBJ2-7, with D tentatively TRBD1 or TRBD2 (6 bases each). The V end was cut by 4 bases, the J end by 4 bases, with 15 bases between. The CDR3 spans 14 residues. Germline values: CDR1 SGHRS, CDR2 YFSETQ. CDR3 nucleotide sequence: TGCGCCAGCAGCGGGGAGGACAGACCGTACGAGCAGTACTTC. Protein: CASSGEDRPYEQYF.

V is TRBV29-1 and J is TRBJ1-2, with a possible D match to TRBD1 (6 bases). Per germline, CDR1 SQVTM and CDR2 ANQGSEA. The CDR3 runs 13 residues. Trimming removed 0 bases from V and 8 bases from J, with 13 bases in between. The CDR3 is CSVEDKQGDGYTF. The CDR3 region has the DNA TGCAGCGTTGAAGATAAACAGGGAGACGGCTACACCTTC.

V gene TRBV20-1 combines with J gene TRBJ2-1; D may be TRBD1 (6 bases). The CDR3 extends over 11 amino acids. V lost 2 bases and J lost 7, with 6 bases in between. CDR1 is DFQATT and CDR2 is SNEGSKA in the germline V gene (reference sequence). CDR3 in DNA: TGCAGTGCTAGACAGGGGAATGAGCAGTTCTTC. It yields the protein CSARQGNEQFF.

This clone was detected only a few times. Other DNA sequences of this sample code for an identical CDR3. This chain links TRBV9 with TRBJ2-1, with D unresolved. Germline V gives CDR1 SGDLS, CDR2 YYNGEE. The CDR3 sequence is 12 residues long. Trimming cost V 0 bases and J 6 bases, with 4 bases left between them. CDR3: CASSVGSNEQFF. CDR3 sequence (DNA): TGTGCCAGCAGCGTAGGATCCAATGAGCAGTTCTTC. Full variable domain (outside the CDR3, taken from reference TRBV9 and TRBJ2-1): DSGVTQTPKHLITATGQRVTLRCSPRSGDLSVYWYQQSLDQGLQFLIQYYNGEERAKGNILERFSAQQFPDLHSELNLSSLELGDSALYFCASSVGSNEQFFGPGTRLTVL.

The DNA for the CDR3 is TGTGCCAGCAGCCAATCAGGGGGACAGGGAGAGACCCAGTACTTC. Amino acid sequence: CASSQSGGQGETQYF. V gene TRBV16 combines with J gene TRBJ2-5, with 9 bases identical to TRBD1. The junction had 3 bases not matched to a gene; V was cut back by 0 bases and J by 4 bases. Germline-derived CDR1 and CDR2 are KGHSY and FQNENV. The CDR3 has 15 amino acids.

The J gene is TRBJ2-3, the V gene TRBV6-5; TRBD2 might be the D (5 bases). Trimming removed 6 bases from V and 0 bases from J, with 10 bases in between. The CDR3 has 14 residues. The V gene's germline CDR1 is MNHEY and CDR2 SVGAGI. The CDR3 here is CASSGLTSTDTQYF. DNA for the CDR3: TGTGCCAGCAGCGGACTCACGAGCACAGATACGCAGTATTTT.

This clone came up a few times. V is TRBV29-1 and J is TRBJ2-5; 8 nucleotides match TRBD1. Trimming cost V 7 bases and J 5 bases; bases outside gene matches: 9. The CDR3 loop spans 13 amino acids. Germline loops: CDR1 SQVTM, CDR2 ANQGSEA. CDR3: CSAGEDREETQYF. For the CDR3, the DNA is TGCAGCGCCGGGGAGGACAGGGAGGAGACCCAGTACTTC.

This clone occurred a few times. The chain links TRBV19 to TRBJ1-5; 8 nucleotides agree with TRBD1. V lost 5 bases to trimming and J lost 5 bases; unmatched junction nucleotides: 11. The CDR3 contains 16 residues. Germline V gene sequence: CDR1 LNHDA, CDR2 SQIVND (reference sequence). The CDR3 nucleotides read TGTGCCAGTAGTCTCTCCCCGACAGGGGAAGATCAGCCCCAGCATTTT. It encodes CASSLSPTGEDQPQHF.

This clone has just a few counts. The chain has TRBV30 and TRBJ1-5, with 10 nucleotides matching TRBD1. Germline CDR1 and CDR2: GTSNPN and SVGIG (reference sequence). The V and J ends lost 5 bases and 6 bases, in that order; junction bases with no gene match: 4. This CDR3 spans 13 amino acids. DNA for the CDR3: TGTGCCTGGGGCGACAGGGGGCTTCAGCCCCAGCATTTT. Its translation: CAWGDRGLQPQHF.

This clone was picked up a small number of times. The chain combines TRBV2 with TRBJ2-1, with D unclear. V lost 6 bases to trimming and J lost 8 bases, with 11 bases between them. The germline V gene encodes CDR1 SNHLY and CDR2 FYNNEI. The CDR3 totals 12 residues. CDR3 sequence: CASRTARDEQFF. In nucleotides, the CDR3 is TGTGCCAGCAGGACGGCCAGAGATGAGCAGTTCTTC.

The CDR3 DNA sequence: TGTGCCAGCAGCAAACTTATAGCCTCTGGGGCCAACGTCCTGACTTTC. This encodes CASSKLIASGANVLTF. The V and J genes are TRBV21-1 and TRBJ2-6; TRBD2, the D gene given by the table, was not confirmed from the DNA. TRBV21-1 corresponds to a pseudogene. The CDR3 runs to 16 residues.

The count of this clone is one. Within the sample, other DNA sequences also encode this same CDR3. V is TRBV27 and J is TRBJ1-1; D is unresolved. The V gene lost 2 bases and the J gene lost 1 base, with 5 bases spanning the gap. The CDR3 loop spans 13 amino acids. Germline V CDR1 and CDR2: MNHEY, SMNVEV (reference sequence). The CDR3 loop is CASSLGENTEAFF. CDR3 nucleotide sequence: TGTGCCAGCAGTTTAGGGGAGAACACTGAAGCTTTCTTT.

This clone was observed a single time. The CDR3: CAWGGDNLETQYF. CDR3 DNA sequence: TGTGCCTGGGGGGGGGACAACTTGGAGACCCAGTACTTC. This chain links TRBV30 with TRBJ2-5; tentative D call: TRBD2 (7 bases). Germline lookup yields CDR1 GTSNPN and CDR2 SVGIG (reference sequence). Trimming removed 5 bases from V and 5 bases from J, with 15 bases in between. This CDR3 region has 13 residues.

This chain connects TRBV4-1 to TRBJ1-1; D gene unclear. There are 14 residues in the CDR3. The V gene's germline CDR1 is MGHRA and CDR2 YSYEKL. V dropped 5 bases and J dropped 0 bases, with 10 bases sitting between them. In nucleotides, the CDR3 is TGCGCCAGCAGCGAGGAACGGATGAACACTGAAGCTTTCTTT. Encoded protein: CASSEERMNTEAFF.

V usage is TRBV29-1 and J usage is TRBJ2-7, with 7 bases fitting TRBD1. Germline V gene lookup returns CDR1 SQVTM and CDR2 ANQGSEA. This CDR3 is 13 amino acids long. Losses at the gene ends were 7 bases for V and 4 bases for J; bases not matched to a gene: 10. CDR3 protein: CSAAQGMGYEQYF. CDR3 nucleotides: TGCAGCGCAGCACAGGGGATGGGGTACGAGCAGTACTTC.

The chain has TRBV4-1 and TRBJ1-2, with D perhaps matching TRBD1 (5 bases). V lost 0 bases and J lost 5, with 22 bases in between. The germline CDR1 and CDR2 sequences are MGHRA and YSYEKL. The length of the CDR3 is 18 residues. The CDR3 reads CASSQDSQVGAGNYGYTF. The CDR3 DNA reads as TGCGCCAGCAGCCAAGATTCGCAGGTTGGGGCAGGGAATTATGGCTACACCTTC.